Below are 9 T cell receptor beta chains sequenced from a single sample in a study of CD8 T cell repertoires and HIV-1 epitope variants. The table came from immunoSEQ multiplex PCR; TCRdb's copy has only in-frame clones and leaves some out. Seen here are 95,000 or so clones, 70% to 75% observed once, and the top ten hold roughly 24%. Sequences were obtained from uncultured baseline CD8+ T cells from peripheral blood mononuclear cells (PBMCs). All receptors derive from a male donor with HIV.

The rearrangement uses TRBV5-4 and TRBJ2-3, with a possible D match to TRBD2 (7 bases). This CDR3 region has 16 residues. The V and J ends lost 1 base and 1 base respectively, with 13 bases between them. CDR1 is SGHNT, CDR2 YYREEE, per germline (reference sequence). The CDR3: CASSLRTGGGTDTQYF. The CDR3 nucleotides are TGTGCCAGCAGCTTGAGGACGGGGGGCGGCACAGATACGCAGTATTTT.

The J gene is TRBJ1-1, the V gene TRBV9, with 7 bases fitting TRBD1. With V trimmed by 2 bases and J by 10 bases, 8 bases remained unmatched. CDR3 length: 13 amino acids. The germline CDR1 and CDR2 sequences are SGDLS and YYNGEE. The CDR3 DNA follows: TGTGCCAGCAGCGTCACAGGGGACAGAGTAGCTTTCTTT. It codes for CASSVTGDRVAFF.

This clone was recorded a few times. The rearrangement links TRBV5-1 to TRBJ2-7, with TRBD2 identical over 10 bases. Per germline, CDR1 SGHRS and CDR2 YFSETQ. Trimming took 1 base from V and 0 from J; bases not matched to a gene: 10. This CDR3 contains 18 residues. The DNA for the CDR3 is TGCGCCAGCAGCTTGTGGGCCAGCGGGAGGGCCACCTCCTACGAGCAGTACTTC. Translated: CASSLWASGRATSYEQYF.

The gene calls are TRBV28 and TRBJ2-5; tentative D call: TRBD2 (6 bases). With the DNA end fitting TRBJ2-7 better, the J assignment may be wrong. The CDR3 length is 15 residues. Germline-derived CDR1 and CDR2 are MDHEN and SYDVKM. For the CDR3, the DNA is TGTGCCAGCAGTGTGAGACTAGGTGTAAGCTACGAGCAGTACTTC. Translation gives CASSVRLGVSYEQYF.

V and J are TRBV6-5 and TRBJ2-5; TRBD1 agrees at 7 bases. CDR1 is MNHEY, CDR2 SVGAGI, per germline. The CDR3 loop spans 16 amino acids. With V trimmed by 0 bases and J by 4 bases, 8 bases remained unmatched. Here the CDR3 DNA reads TGTGCCAGCAGTTACTCGAGCCTCCGACAGGGAGAGACCCAGTACTTC. Translation gives CASSYSSLRQGETQYF.

The V and J genes are TRBV5-6 and TRBJ2-7; the match to TRBD1 covers 7 bases. Germline V gives CDR1 SGHDT, CDR2 YYEEEE. This CDR3 contains 13 residues. The J segment lost 0 bases and the V segment lost 5 bases, leaving 2 bases of the junction unmatched. The CDR3 sequence: CASRGDSSYEQYF. For the CDR3, the DNA is TGTGCCAGCAGGGGGGACAGCTCCTACGAGCAGTACTTC.

The V call is TRBV30, the J call TRBJ2-5, with TRBD2 identical over 8 bases. Trimming cost V 3 bases and J 2 bases; bases outside gene matches: 5. Germline V CDR1 and CDR2: GTSNPN, SVGIG (reference sequence). This CDR3 region has 14 residues. Here the CDR3 reads CAWRPGGVQETQYF. The CDR3 DNA reads TGTGCCTGGAGGCCCGGGGGGGTTCAAGAGACCCAGTACTTC.

CDR3 sequence (DNA): TGTGCCAGTAGCCTTAAGCCCCTATACGAGCAGTACTTC. This codes for CASSLKPLYEQYF. This chain links TRBV19 with TRBJ2-7; D is ambiguous. Trimming took off 6 bases at V and 4 bases at J, with 13 bases between the two ends. Germline CDR1 reads LNHDA; CDR2 reads SQIVND (reference sequence). CDR3 length: 13 residues.

The V call is TRBV19, the J call TRBJ2-3; D may correspond to TRBD1 or TRBD2 (5 bases each). The germline V and J ends were trimmed by 6 bases and 0 bases, with 10 bases remaining between them. The CDR3 is 14 amino acids. CDR1 and CDR2 from the germline V gene are LNHDA and SQIVND (reference sequence). DNA of the CDR3: TGTGCCAGTAGCCGGGACCGTAGCACAGATACGCAGTATTTT. Translating it yields CASSRDRSTDTQYF.